This T cell receptor (beta chain) is drawn from a study of blood T cell repertoires in COVID-19. Whole-study context: PBMCs, B-cell-depleted T cells, or T cells provided the cDNA or gDNA that made up the material.

The CDR3 is 15 residues long. The junction had 12 bases not matched to a gene; V was cut back by 4 bases and J by 7 bases. Germline assignment: CDR1 SGHKS and CDR2 YYEKEE (reference sequence). Profiling relied on immunoSEQ multiplex PCR, and the TCRdb table lists in-frame clones only, not all of them. The sample carries 200,000 to 250,000 clones, 84% recorded once. The receptor comes from a woman aged 80 or over with COVID-19, enrolled during active disease. Sequenced sample: peripheral blood. V usage is TRBV5-5 and J usage is TRBJ2-7; 9 bases agree with TRBD1. The CDR3 spells CASSDRDRARLEQYF. The DNA for the CDR3 is TGTGCCAGCAGCGACCGGGACAGGGCCCGTCTGGAGCAGTACTTC.